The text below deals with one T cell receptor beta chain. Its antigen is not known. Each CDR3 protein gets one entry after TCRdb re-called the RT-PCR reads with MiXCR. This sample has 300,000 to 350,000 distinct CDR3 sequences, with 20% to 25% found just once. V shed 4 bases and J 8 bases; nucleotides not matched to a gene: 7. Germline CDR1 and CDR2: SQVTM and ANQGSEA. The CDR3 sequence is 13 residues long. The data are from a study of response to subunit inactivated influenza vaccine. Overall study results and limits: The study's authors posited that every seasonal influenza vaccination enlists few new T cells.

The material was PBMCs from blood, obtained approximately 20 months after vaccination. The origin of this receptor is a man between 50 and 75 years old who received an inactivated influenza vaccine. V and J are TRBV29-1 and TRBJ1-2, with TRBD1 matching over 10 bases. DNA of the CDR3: TGCAGCGTTGTGGGGGGGACAGGGGACGGCTACACCTTC. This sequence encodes CSVVGGTGDGYTF.